This T cell receptor (beta chain) was recorded in a study of T cell responses to AZD1222 COVID-19 vaccine. Between the trimmed V and J ends, which lost 3 bases and 1 base, there was a span of 0 bases. The CDR3 is made up of 10 amino acids. In germline, CDR1 is SQVTM, CDR2 ANQGSEA. With respect to this clone: Its matching antigen is unknown.

Profiling relied on immunoSEQ multiplex PCR, and the TCRdb table lists in-frame clones only, not all of them. Of fewer than 150,000 clones in the sample, roughly 90% were seen once. Points from the study as a whole: Samples come after the peak T cell response, not at day 14. At 160-218 and 743-854, vaccine-associated CD4 TCRs were dominant, and they spanned spike.

The sequence was collected from an adult in good health. The J gene is TRBJ1-1, the V gene TRBV29-1, with no clear D. The sequences come from peripheral blood, collected on day 0 of AZD1222 vaccination. As DNA, the CDR3 is TGCAGCGTTGAGAACACTGAAGCTTTCTTT. Translation gives CSVENTEAFF.